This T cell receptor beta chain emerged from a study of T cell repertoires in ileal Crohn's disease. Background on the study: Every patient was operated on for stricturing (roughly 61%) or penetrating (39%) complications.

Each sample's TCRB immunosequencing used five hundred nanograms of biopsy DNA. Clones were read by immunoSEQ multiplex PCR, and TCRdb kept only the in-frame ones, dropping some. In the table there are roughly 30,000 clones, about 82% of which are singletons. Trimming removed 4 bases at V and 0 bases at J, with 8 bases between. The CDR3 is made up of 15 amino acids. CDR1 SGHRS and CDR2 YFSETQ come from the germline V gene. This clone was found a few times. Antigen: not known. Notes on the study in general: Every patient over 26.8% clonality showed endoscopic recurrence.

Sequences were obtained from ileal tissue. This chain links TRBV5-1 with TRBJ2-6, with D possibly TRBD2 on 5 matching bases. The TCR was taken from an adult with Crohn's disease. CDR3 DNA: TGCGCCAGCAGCCCGAGGGCCTCTGGGGCCAACGTCCTGACTTTC. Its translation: CASSPRASGANVLTF.